This T cell receptor (beta chain) comes out of a study of blood T cell repertoires in COVID-19. In the study overall: T cells, B-cell-depleted T cells, or PBMCs supplied cDNA or gDNA.

TCRdb's table, derived via immunoSEQ multiplex PCR, lists solely in-frame clones and lacks some. The data contain more than 300,000 clones, over 80% of them seen just once; the ten biggest clones take up approximately 5.4%. CDR1 and CDR2 (germline): SQVTM, ANQGSEA. Trimming took 0 bases from V and 8 from J; bases not matched to a gene: 24. CDR3 length: 20 residues. The chain employs TRBV29-1 and TRBJ2-3; TRBD2 agrees at 9 bases. This sequence originates from a woman between 45 and 60 years old who had recovered from COVID-19. The sample comprised PBMCs or T cells enriched from blood (not recorded which). CDR3 sequence (DNA): TGCAGCGTTGAAGAACCCAATACCTTTTTTAGCGGGAGCGTGGTTGGTACGCAGTATTTT. It is translated as CSVEEPNTFFSGSVVGTQYF.